This entry concerns a single T cell receptor beta chain. The source of the sample is a study of blood T cell repertoires in COVID-19. On the study more broadly: Acute-phase and convalescent COVID-19 samples originated in the United States, Italy and Spain.

V lost 5 bases and J lost 9; bases outside the gene matches: 2. Germline loops: CDR1 MNHEY, CDR2 SMNVEV (reference sequence). This CDR3 has 11 residues. As originally analysed: Quantification of nucleated cells was approximated via reference gene primer amplification. Here immunoSEQ multiplex PCR was the method, and the copy in TCRdb shows in-frame clones only, minus some. Clone size and the V and J calls come from that table; the DNA yielded D and trimming. The sample has 380,000 or so clones; 70% to 85% are singletons. The TCR sequence derives from a human donor with acute or convalescent COVID-19. The donor label of this sample is uncertain. The chain couples TRBV27 to TRBJ1-1; 8 positions match TRBD1. The sequenced material came from peripheral blood. The CDR3 spells CASSRTGQAFF. In DNA form, the CDR3 reads TGTGCCAGCAGTCGGACAGGGCAAGCTTTCTTT.